Reported below is one TCR beta chain. Its specificity is not known. The data are from a study of cytotoxic CD8 clonotypes in ibrutinib-treated CLL. Study context: Mean productive templates were about 260,000; mean productive rearrangements were about 90,000. Study-wide results and limits: Clonality went up at ibrutinib response and then declined back toward baseline at progression. Clonality was higher at baseline than in age-matched healthy donors and tracked circulating CD8+ T-cell counts.

The source of around 1.8 micrograms of genomic DNA for TCR beta libraries was cryopreserved PBMCs. Data came from immunoSEQ multiplex PCR; TCRdb stores just in-frame clones and leaves some out. This sample carries a few hundred thousand clones, 70% of them seen once, and the ten largest clones take 15% to 19%. The length of the CDR3 is 15 residues. CDR1 is SGHRS and CDR2 is YFSETQ in the germline V gene. The trim removed 4 bases at V and 10 bases at J, leaving 6 bases unmatched. The starting material was PBMCs, obtained after 24 months of ibrutinib treatment. J is TRBJ2-1 and V is TRBV5-1, with 15 bases identical to TRBD2. This TCR came from a human donor with chronic lymphocytic leukemia. CDR3 in amino acids: CASSTGTSGRLEQFF. In DNA form, the CDR3 reads TGCGCCAGCAGCACCGGGACTAGCGGGAGGTTGGAGCAGTTCTTC.